These 15 T cell receptor beta chains came from one sample sequenced in a study of OX40 agonist ivuxolimab in advanced cancers. The assay was immunoSEQ multiplex PCR, and TCRdb's table has in-frame clones only and misses some. Among tens of thousands of clones listed, 70% to 90% were seen once. This specimen was CD4+ or CD8+ T cells sorted from blood, taken in a trial of the OX40 agonist ivuxolimab. These receptors originate from an adult with an advanced solid tumor such as melanoma, head and neck, liver or kidney cancer.

The J gene is TRBJ1-5, the V gene TRBV5-6; 8 bases map to TRBD1. J was trimmed by 3 bases and V by 4 bases; bases with no gene match: 9. The CDR3 consists of 16 residues. CDR1 and CDR2 from the germline V gene are SGHDT and YYEEEE. The CDR3 is CASSRSTGALNQPQHF. In DNA form, the CDR3 reads TGTGCCAGCAGCCGCTCGACAGGGGCACTCAATCAGCCCCAGCATTTT.

The rearrangement uses TRBV19 and TRBJ2-7, with 10 bases matching TRBD1. Germline V gene data show CDR1 as LNHDA and CDR2 as SQIVND (reference sequence). The CDR3 has 14 amino acids. J lost 4 bases, V lost 4 bases, and 4 bases had no gene match. For the CDR3, the DNA is TGTGCCAGTAGTAGAGGGACAGGGGATTACGAGCAGTACTTC. Its protein product is CASSRGTGDYEQYF.

This chain joins TRBV11-2 and TRBJ1-1; unclear D gene. The germline CDR1 and CDR2 sequences are SGHAT and FQNNGV. V was pared by 4 bases and J by 0 bases, with 15 bases between. The CDR3 is 16 residues long. This CDR3 reads CASSSRGKNMNTEAFF. CDR3 in DNA: TGTGCCAGCAGCTCTAGAGGGAAAAACATGAACACTGAAGCTTTCTTT.

The rearrangement joins TRBV10-2 to TRBJ2-4; D perhaps matches TRBD1 (5 bases). V lost 1 base and J lost 5, with 9 bases in between. This CDR3 is built from 14 residues. Germline assignment: CDR1 WSHSY and CDR2 SAAADI. The CDR3 region is CASSELTGENIQYF. CDR3 in DNA: TGCGCCAGCAGTGAGTTAACAGGAGAAAACATTCAGTACTTC.

The genes are TRBV7-2 and TRBJ1-1; D may be TRBD1 (6 bases). In germline, CDR1 is SGHTA, CDR2 FQGNSA. V shed 5 bases and J shed 3 bases, with 10 bases lying between them. This CDR3 spans 13 amino acids. The CDR3 reads CASSLQGHTEAFF. The DNA of the CDR3 is TGTGCCAGCAGCCTACAGGGCCACACTGAAGCTTTCTTT.

The V and J genes are TRBV7-6 and TRBJ2-2; D is uncertain. From germline, CDR1 is SGHVS and CDR2 FNYEAQ. V shed 4 bases and J shed 5 bases, with 8 bases lying between them. The CDR3 has 13 residues. CDR3 in amino acids: CASSWDATGELFF. In DNA, the CDR3 is TGTGCCAGCAGCTGGGATGCAACCGGGGAGCTGTTTTTT.

This rearrangement joins TRBV6-5 to TRBJ2-3, with 13 bases that match TRBD2. Germline lookup yields CDR1 MNHEY and CDR2 SVGAGI. V lost 0 bases to trimming and J lost 6 bases; unmatched junction nucleotides: 3. The CDR3 length is 16 residues. CDR3 sequence: CASSYSGLAGVDTQYF. The CDR3 DNA follows: TGTGCCAGCAGTTACTCAGGACTAGCGGGAGTTGATACGCAGTATTTT.

V usage is TRBV28 and J usage is TRBJ2-4; 8 bases agree with TRBD2. The CDR3 extends over 15 amino acids. V shed 5 bases and J 0 bases; nucleotides not matched to a gene: 3. Germline-derived CDR1 and CDR2 are MDHEN and SYDVKM. The CDR3 sequence: CASSAGGGAKNIQYF. The CDR3 nucleotides read TGTGCCAGCAGTGCCGGGGGGGGAGCCAAAAACATTCAGTACTTC. Drawing the rest from reference TRBV28 and TRBJ2-4, the complete variable domain is DVKVTQSSRYLVKRTGEKVFLECVQDMDHENMFWYRQDPGLGLRLIYFSYDVKMKEKGDIPEGYSVSREKKERFSLILESASTNQTSMYLCASSAGGGAKNIQYFGAGTRLSVL.

V usage is TRBV6-1 and J usage is TRBJ1-5, with unresolved D. The length of the CDR3 is 15 residues. The V gene lost 6 bases and the J gene lost 3 bases, with 15 bases spanning the gap. Germline V gene lookup returns CDR1 MNHNS and CDR2 SASEGT. The CDR3 region is CASREIQIPNQPQHF. The DNA of the CDR3 is TGTGCCAGCAGGGAGATCCAGATCCCCAATCAGCCCCAGCATTTT.

This sequence joins TRBV28 and TRBJ2-1, with 11 bases identical to TRBD2. CDR3 length: 17 residues. Germline CDR1 is MDHEN and CDR2 is SYDVKM. The trim removed 7 bases at V and 4 bases at J, leaving 12 bases unmatched. The CDR3 loop is CASNIRASGRLYNEQFF. DNA of the CDR3: TGTGCCAGCAACATTAGGGCTAGCGGGAGGTTATACAATGAGCAGTTCTTC.

In its sample, this clone is medium-sized. The CDR3 loop is CASSLRSGNTIYF. The CDR3 coding sequence is TGTGCCAGCAGTTTGCGATCTGGAAACACCATATATTTT. This chain connects TRBV27 to TRBJ1-3; no definite D call. Trimming shortened V by 3 bases and J by 1 base, and 4 bases separated the two germline ends. The CDR3 consists of 13 residues. CDR1 is MNHEY, CDR2 SMNVEV, per germline (reference sequence).

The V and J genes are TRBV9 and TRBJ2-4, with D perhaps assigned TRBD1 or TRBD2 (5 bases each). The CDR3 has 14 amino acids. Deletions cut 3 bases from V and 11 bases from J, with 18 bases between. Per germline, CDR1 SGDLS and CDR2 YYNGEE. CDR3 nucleotides: TGTGCCAGCAGCGAGAGAGTGGGGTGGGGGTTTCAGTACTTC. This translates into CASSERVGWGFQYF.

V gene TRBV18 combines with J gene TRBJ2-1; no clear D gene. The CDR3 contains 16 residues. Trimming left V 4 bases short and J 0 bases short, with 13 bases between. The germline CDR1 and CDR2 sequences are KGHSH and LQKENI. CDR3 nucleotide sequence: TGTGCCAGCTCACAATACACCTACAGCTCCTACAATGAGCAGTTCTTC. Encoded protein: CASSQYTYSSYNEQFF. The full variable domain, in which reference TRBV18 and TRBJ2-1 provide the parts outside the CDR3, is NAGVMQNPRHLVRRRGQEARLRCSPMKGHSHVYWYRQLPEEGLKFMVYLQKENIIDESGMPKERFSAEFPKEGPSILRIQQVVRGDSAAYFCASSQYTYSSYNEQFFGPGTRLTVL.

This chain connects TRBV10-2 to TRBJ1-3; the D is unclear. This CDR3 contains 16 residues. Germline V lookup: CDR1 WSHSY, CDR2 SAAADI. Trimming took 4 bases from V and 0 from J, leaving 13 bases between them. CDR3 region: CASSGPGRNSGNTIYF. The CDR3 DNA sequence: TGCGCCAGCAGTGGACCCGGCAGGAACTCTGGAAACACCATATATTTT.

This sequence joins TRBV19 and TRBJ2-2, with 7 bases identical to TRBD2. The J segment lost 7 bases and the V segment lost 5 bases, leaving 13 bases of the junction unmatched. CDR3 size: 16 residues. CDR1 and CDR2 (germline): LNHDA, SQIVND (reference sequence). The CDR3 sequence is CASSFLRASGGGELFF. The DNA for the CDR3 is TGTGCCAGTAGTTTCCTTCGGGCTAGCGGAGGCGGGGAGCTGTTTTTT.